The 5 T cell receptor beta chains below all came from one sample that was sequenced in a study of human T cells and chemical hapten exposure listed by TCRdb under 2021. The sample's time point label is to be understood as: patch test 1, 2 weeks after DPC sensitization. Read against the paper, the sample's treatment or condition label means: therapeutic diphenylcyclopropenone sensitization with weekly scalp DPC. Libraries were prepared through RACE. The run used a NextSeq 500. TCRdb reprocessing: public reads trimmed at Q25 with fastp, clones called with MiXCR, in-frame beta chains kept. CDR3 protein duplicates are merged, each entry listing the most common genes and DNA. The sample includes some 110,000 distinct CDR3 sequences, with around an eighth observed a single time. The top ten clonotypes cover roughly 1.3% of the sample. This specimen consisted of whole blood, obtained in connection with sensitization to the hapten diphenylcyclopropenone (DPC). These receptors originate from a woman aged 45 to 65 with alopecia areata. Some clones in this sample may be carry-over from other donors' samples.

In its sample, this clonotype was seen a few times. The V gene is TRBV28, the J gene TRBJ2-1, with D perhaps being TRBD1 or TRBD2 (5 bases each). V lost 6 bases and J 0 bases, leaving 15 bases between the germline ends. Germline V CDR1 and CDR2: MDHEN, SYDVKM. There are 16 residues in the CDR3. The CDR3 region has the DNA TGTGCCAGCAGCTCCCACGGGACCGGCTCCTACAATGAGCAGTTCTTC. Protein product: CASSSHGTGSYNEQFF.

The gene calls are TRBV5-1 and TRBJ2-7, with TRBD1 as a possible D gene (6 bases). The germline V gene encodes CDR1 SGHRS and CDR2 YFSETQ. V lost 9 bases to trimming and J lost 3 bases, with 22 bases between them. The CDR3 has 15 amino acids. CDR3 residues: CATRERPGQRYEQYF. The CDR3 DNA reads as TGCGCCACCCGTGAGCGCCCGGGACAACGCTACGAGCAGTACTTC.

Worth noting for this clonotype: The junction shows a germline mismatch at one end, possibly a read error. This rearrangement joins TRBV6-5 to TRBJ2-1, with D possibly called TRBD1 or TRBD2 (5 bases each). This CDR3 is 13 amino acids long. Germline CDR1 MNHEY, CDR2 SVGAGI. For the CDR3, the DNA is TGTGCCAGCAGTTACTGCCCCTGGTGTGAGGGACTCTTC. Protein sequence: CASSYCPWCEGLF.

V is TRBV18 and J is TRBJ1-1; D uncertain. Trimming left V 2 bases short and J 9 bases short, with 25 bases between. The CDR3 is made up of 17 amino acids. Germline V gene lookup returns CDR1 KGHSH and CDR2 LQKENI. The CDR3 spells CASSPIPPGPLDSKAFF. The CDR3 nucleotides are TGTGCCAGCTCACCAATCCCCCCGGGCCCACTTGATAGTAAAGCTTTCTTT.

This clonotype was observed at least ten times. The rearrangement joins TRBV4-3 to TRBJ1-1, with 9 positions matching TRBD1. This CDR3 comprises 17 residues. The V segment lost 2 bases and the J segment 1 base; nucleotides outside the gene matches: 8. Germline-derived CDR1 and CDR2 are LGHNA and YSLEER. CDR3 amino acids: CASSQHLPGQGNTEAFF. The CDR3 DNA sequence: TGCGCCAGCAGCCAACATCTGCCGGGACAGGGGAACACTGAAGCTTTCTTT.